These T cell receptor beta chains were read from a single sample in a study of shared clonotypes between healthy human individuals. The assay was immunoSEQ multiplex PCR, and TCRdb's table has in-frame clones only and misses some. The sample has 530,000 or so clones, 60% to 80% seen once. Sample: PBMCs. These receptors all come from a middle-aged woman in good health. Some clones in this sample may be carry-over from other donors' samples. CDR3s include the opening cysteine and the closing phenylalanine or tryptophan. Clone size is stated in some rows and not others, as once, few, many or a class when expanded.

clone size: NA
J gene: TRBJ2-5
V gene: TRBV28
CDR3 protein: CASSSSWTSAETQYF

clone size: NA
J gene: TRBJ2-3
V gene: TRBV27
CDR3 protein: CASSRLAGGHTQYF

clone size: NA
J gene: TRBJ1-3
V gene: TRBV5-6
CDR3 protein: CASSRGQGAQGNTIYF

clone size: NA
J gene: TRBJ1-1
V gene: TRBV28
CDR3 protein: CASREAGVGYTEAFF

clone size: once
J gene: TRBJ1-5
V gene: TRBV28
CDR3 protein: CASSSRTGGRPQHF

clone size: once
J gene: TRBJ2-2
V gene: TRBV9
CDR3 protein: CASSVVSTGELFF

clone size: NA
J gene: TRBJ2-1
V gene: TRBV10-3
CDR3 protein: CAISEGLAEVPRQFF

clone size: many
J gene: TRBJ2-2
V gene: TRBV7-3
CDR3 protein: CASSLGLAGGSGELFF

clone size: NA
J gene: TRBJ1-2
V gene: TRBV28
CDR3 protein: CASSSGTGNRGYTF

clone size: once
J gene: TRBJ1-4
V gene: TRBV6-1
CDR3 protein: CASSTGEGNEKLFF

clone size: NA
J gene: TRBJ2-4
V gene: TRBV6-5
CDR3 protein: CATQRTPAAKNIQYF